Sequencing of this T cell receptor (beta chain) was carried out in a study of blood T cell repertoires in COVID-19. In the study overall: PBMCs, B-cell-depleted T cells, or T cells were the source of the cDNA or gDNA that made up the material.

Germline assignment: CDR1 SGHTA and CDR2 FQGTGA. Trimming removed 2 bases from V and 8 bases from J, with 13 bases in between. CDR3 length equals 14 residues. As processed by the authors: Estimation of nucleated cell counts relied on the amplification of reference gene primers. TCRdb's table, derived via immunoSEQ multiplex PCR, lists solely in-frame clones and lacks some. That table furnishes V, J and clone size, whereas the DNA furnished D and trimming. The sample carries over 200,000 clones, around 80% recorded once. This TCR was sampled from a man at least 80 years old with acute or convalescent COVID-19. This rearrangement joins TRBV7-3 to TRBJ2-1; D possibly corresponds to TRBD1 (5 bases). Sequencing was carried out using peripheral blood. The CDR3 spells CASSLGAALDEQFF. The CDR3 bases are TGTGCCAGCAGCTTAGGGGCAGCGCTGGATGAGCAGTTCTTC.